These T cell receptor beta chains were read from a single sample in a study of cytomegalovirus exposure and HLA in healthy donors. The table came from immunoSEQ multiplex PCR; TCRdb's copy has only in-frame clones and leaves some out. The repertoire table contains some 130,000 clones. Input material: PBMCs. These TCRs come from a woman in her 40s in good health and CMV-seropositive. Both conserved end residues are part of each CDR3. The D gene is left open where the match is weak. Some rows mark clone size as missing; the rest say once, few, many or name a class of expanded clone.

clone_size: NA
j_call: TRBJ1-5
cdr3_length: 16
v_call: TRBV7-6
d_call: NA
cdr3_nt: TGTGCCAGCAGTCAAACAGCAGGGGCGGGTCAACAGCCCCAGCATTTT
cdr3_aa: CASSQTAGAGQQPQHF

clone_size: NA
j_call: TRBJ2-7
cdr3_length: 12
v_call: TRBV29-1
d_call: NA
cdr3_nt: TGCAGCGTTCAAGGGACAAACTACGAGCAGTACTTC
cdr3_aa: CSVQGTNYEQYF

clone_size: NA
j_call: TRBJ2-1
cdr3_length: 16
v_call: TRBV19
d_call: TRBD2
cdr3_nt: TGTGCCAGTACTAGTCGACTAGCGGGTTCCTACAATGAGCAGTTCTTC
cdr3_aa: CASTSRLAGSYNEQFF

clone_size: NA
j_call: TRBJ2-1
cdr3_length: 16
v_call: TRBV27
d_call: TRBD2
cdr3_nt: TGTGCCAGCAGTTTAGACGGGACTATTTACTACAATGAGCAGTTCTTC
cdr3_aa: CASSLDGTIYYNEQFF

clone_size: NA
j_call: TRBJ2-4
cdr3_length: 18
v_call: TRBV11-1
d_call: TRBD1
cdr3_nt: TGTGCCAGCAGCGAACGACAGGGGGCGCGGGTAGCCAAAAACATTCAGTACTTC
cdr3_aa: CASSERQGARVAKNIQYF

clone_size: NA
j_call: TRBJ2-6
cdr3_length: 15
v_call: TRBV5-6
d_call: NA
cdr3_nt: TGTGCCAGCAGCTTTCAGGGTTCTGGGGCCAACGTCCTGACTTTC
cdr3_aa: CASSFQGSGANVLTF

clone_size: NA
j_call: TRBJ1-1
cdr3_length: 10
v_call: TRBV29-1
d_call: NA
cdr3_nt: TGCAGCGCCGGGGACTTCGGCGCTTTCTTT
cdr3_aa: CSAGDFGAFF

clone_size: NA
j_call: TRBJ2-1
cdr3_length: 16
v_call: TRBV9
d_call: TRBD2
cdr3_nt: TGTGCCAGCAGCGTAGGGACTAGCGGGAGGGTTAATGAGCAGTTCTTC
cdr3_aa: CASSVGTSGRVNEQFF

clone_size: NA
j_call: TRBJ1-4
cdr3_length: 15
v_call: TRBV28
d_call: NA
cdr3_nt: TGTGCCAGCAGCCTTTCTACAGGGACGAATGAAAAACTGTTTTTT
cdr3_aa: CASSLSTGTNEKLFF

clone_size: NA
j_call: TRBJ1-3
cdr3_length: 11
v_call: TRBV29-1
d_call: NA
cdr3_nt: TGCAGCGCTGTGGAGGGAAACACCATATATTTT
cdr3_aa: CSAVEGNTIYF

clone_size: NA
j_call: TRBJ2-1
cdr3_length: 14
v_call: TRBV29-1
d_call: TRBD1
cdr3_nt: TGCAGCGTGGTAGGACAGGGGTTCTACAATGAGCAGTTCTTC
cdr3_aa: CSVVGQGFYNEQFF

clone_size: NA
j_call: TRBJ1-1
cdr3_length: 13
v_call: TRBV15
d_call: TRBD1
cdr3_nt: TGTGCCACCAGCAGGCCAGGGGGCCCTGAAGCTTTCTTT
cdr3_aa: CATSRPGGPEAFF

clone_size: NA
j_call: TRBJ1-4
cdr3_length: 16
v_call: TRBV7-6
d_call: NA
cdr3_nt: TGTGCCAGCAGCTTAGGTTCAATTGCAACTAATGAAAAACTGTTTTTT
cdr3_aa: CASSLGSIATNEKLFF

clone_size: NA
j_call: TRBJ2-7
cdr3_length: 16
v_call: TRBV30
d_call: TRBD2
cdr3_nt: TGTGCCTGGAGTCTAGGGACTAGCGGGAGCTCCTACGAGCAGTACTTC
cdr3_aa: CAWSLGTSGSSYEQYF

clone_size: NA
j_call: TRBJ1-2
cdr3_length: 16
v_call: TRBV4-3
d_call: TRBD1
cdr3_nt: TGCGCCAGCAGCCGAGAACTTTTGGACAGGGGCTATGGCTACACCTTC
cdr3_aa: CASSRELLDRGYGYTF

clone_size: NA
j_call: TRBJ2-2
cdr3_length: 13
v_call: TRBV6-1
d_call: NA
cdr3_nt: TGTGCCAGTACAGCCTTAAGCACCGGGGAGCTGTTTTTT
cdr3_aa: CASTALSTGELFF

clone_size: NA
j_call: TRBJ2-7
cdr3_length: 14
v_call: TRBV28
d_call: NA
cdr3_nt: TGTGCCAGCAGTTTGAGACAGCTTTACGAGTGGCAGTACTTC
cdr3_aa: CASSLRQLYEWQYF

clone_size: NA
j_call: TRBJ2-5
cdr3_length: 14
v_call: TRBV28
d_call: NA
cdr3_nt: TGTGCCAGCAGGCAGCCTAGCCCCCAAGAGACCCAGTACTTC
cdr3_aa: CASRQPSPQETQYF

clone_size: NA
j_call: TRBJ1-2
cdr3_length: 14
v_call: TRBV7-2
d_call: TRBD1
cdr3_nt: TGTGCCAGCAGCTCGGACAGGGCCGACTATGGCTACACCTTC
cdr3_aa: CASSSDRADYGYTF

clone_size: NA
j_call: TRBJ2-7
cdr3_length: 17
v_call: TRBV7-2
d_call: TRBD1
cdr3_nt: TGTGCCAGCAGCCCACCAGACAGGGCGGCCAAACCCTACGAGCAGTACTTC
cdr3_aa: CASSPPDRAAKPYEQYF

clone_size: NA
j_call: TRBJ2-7
cdr3_length: 16
v_call: TRBV30
d_call: TRBD1
cdr3_nt: TGTGCCTGGAGTGGATTGACAGGGGGTCGAACTGACGAGCAGTACTTC
cdr3_aa: CAWSGLTGGRTDEQYF

clone_size: NA
j_call: TRBJ1-1
cdr3_length: 14
v_call: TRBV9
d_call: NA
cdr3_nt: TGTGCCAGCAGCGTAGGAGGGGGAACCTTTGAAGCTTTCTTT
cdr3_aa: CASSVGGGTFEAFF

clone_size: NA
j_call: TRBJ1-5
cdr3_length: 13
v_call: TRBV6-1
d_call: NA
cdr3_nt: TGTGCCAGCATGGGCAGGGGCGGGCAGCCCCAGCATTTT
cdr3_aa: CASMGRGGQPQHF

clone_size: NA
j_call: TRBJ1-1
cdr3_length: 16
v_call: TRBV2
d_call: NA
cdr3_nt: TGTGCCAGCAGTGAAGCGCGAACTAAGTGGGACACTGAAGCTTTCTTT
cdr3_aa: CASSEARTKWDTEAFF

clone_size: NA
j_call: TRBJ2-7
cdr3_length: 19
v_call: TRBV13
d_call: TRBD1
cdr3_nt: TGTGCCAGCAGCTTAGGCCCCTCCGGGACAGGGGGCTATCACCACGAGCAGTACTTC
cdr3_aa: CASSLGPSGTGGYHHEQYF

clone_size: NA
j_call: TRBJ2-7
cdr3_length: 17
v_call: TRBV19
d_call: TRBD2
cdr3_nt: TGTGCCAGTAGTATAAGCGTTTCGGCGGGAGGGCCAGGGGGGCAGTACTTC
cdr3_aa: CASSISVSAGGPGGQYF

clone_size: NA
j_call: TRBJ2-5
cdr3_length: 14
v_call: TRBV7-2
d_call: NA
cdr3_nt: TGTGCCAGCAGCTCCCAATCGACTCAAGAGACCCAGTACTTC
cdr3_aa: CASSSQSTQETQYF

clone_size: NA
j_call: TRBJ2-3
cdr3_length: 16
v_call: TRBV29-1
d_call: NA
cdr3_nt: TGCAGCGTTGCAGGGACTCCCCGCTTTCCCACAGATACGCAGTATTTT
cdr3_aa: CSVAGTPRFPTDTQYF

clone_size: NA
j_call: TRBJ1-1
cdr3_length: 15
v_call: TRBV7-2
d_call: NA
cdr3_nt: TGTGCCAGCAGCCCAGCGGACCTCATGAACACTGAAGCTTTCTTT
cdr3_aa: CASSPADLMNTEAFF

clone_size: NA
j_call: TRBJ2-1
cdr3_length: 13
v_call: TRBV19
d_call: NA
cdr3_nt: TGTGCCAGTAGCCAGTTGGGAGGAGGTGAGCAGTTCTTC
cdr3_aa: CASSQLGGGEQFF

clone_size: NA
j_call: TRBJ1-2
cdr3_length: 14
v_call: TRBV4-1
d_call: NA
cdr3_nt: TGCGCCAGCAGCCAAGTTTCGGCTAACTATGGCTACACCTTC
cdr3_aa: CASSQVSANYGYTF

clone_size: large
j_call: TRBJ2-1
cdr3_length: 15
v_call: TRBV6-4
d_call: TRBD2
cdr3_nt: TGTGCCAGCAGTGACTCGACTAGCGGGAGCAATGAGCAGTTCTTC
cdr3_aa: CASSDSTSGSNEQFF

clone_size: NA
j_call: TRBJ1-1
cdr3_length: 18
v_call: TRBV5-5
d_call: NA
cdr3_nt: TGTGCCAGCAGCTTGGGCCTAGTCTGGGGGCGAGGGGACACTGAAGCTTTCTTT
cdr3_aa: CASSLGLVWGRGDTEAFF

clone_size: NA
j_call: TRBJ2-7
cdr3_length: 17
v_call: TRBV5-1
d_call: TRBD2
cdr3_nt: TGCGCCAGCAGCTCACTAGCGGGAGAGGGATCCTCCTACGAGCAGTACTTC
cdr3_aa: CASSSLAGEGSSYEQYF

clone_size: NA
j_call: TRBJ2-5
cdr3_length: 15
v_call: TRBV5-1
d_call: NA
cdr3_nt: TGCGCCAGCAGCTTGTTCGCGGGTAACCAAGAGACCCAGTACTTC
cdr3_aa: CASSLFAGNQETQYF

clone_size: NA
j_call: TRBJ1-4
cdr3_length: 14
v_call: TRBV2
d_call: NA
cdr3_nt: TGTGCCAGCTATTCCCCAGGGCCGGGCGAAAAACTGTTTTTT
cdr3_aa: CASYSPGPGEKLFF

clone_size: NA
j_call: TRBJ1-1
cdr3_length: 13
v_call: TRBV19
d_call: TRBD1
cdr3_nt: TGTGCCAGTAGTATATGGGGACAGCGTGAAGCTTTCTTT
cdr3_aa: CASSIWGQREAFF

clone_size: NA
j_call: TRBJ2-3
cdr3_length: 12
v_call: TRBV5-1
d_call: TRBD2
cdr3_nt: TGCGCCAGCAGCCCTAGCGGAGATACGCAGTATTTT
cdr3_aa: CASSPSGDTQYF

clone_size: NA
j_call: TRBJ2-4
cdr3_length: 17
v_call: TRBV7-8
d_call: TRBD1
cdr3_nt: TGTGCCAGCAGCACTAACCGAAACAGGGGAGCCAAAAACATTCAGTACTTC
cdr3_aa: CASSTNRNRGAKNIQYF

clone_size: NA
j_call: TRBJ2-1
cdr3_length: 15
v_call: TRBV7-6
d_call: TRBD2
cdr3_nt: TGTGCCAGCAGCTCCCTAGCGGGATCGATGAATGAGCAGTTCTTC
cdr3_aa: CASSSLAGSMNEQFF

clone_size: NA
j_call: TRBJ2-3
cdr3_length: 14
v_call: TRBV5-4
d_call: TRBD1
cdr3_nt: TGTGCCAGCAGCCCGGGACAGGATGCAGATACGCAGTATTTT
cdr3_aa: CASSPGQDADTQYF

clone_size: NA
j_call: TRBJ2-7
cdr3_length: 17
v_call: TRBV21-1
d_call: NA
cdr3_nt: TGTGCCAGCAGCAAAGGGATACCGGGACAGGGGGACCACGAGCAGTACTTC
cdr3_aa: CASSKGIPGQGDHEQYF

clone_size: NA
j_call: TRBJ2-1
cdr3_length: 15
v_call: TRBV28
d_call: TRBD2
cdr3_nt: TGTGCCACCAGGGGGGGACTAGCGGGTTTCAATGAGCAGTTCTTC
cdr3_aa: CATRGGLAGFNEQFF

clone_size: NA
j_call: TRBJ2-3
cdr3_length: 16
v_call: TRBV18
d_call: NA
cdr3_nt: TGTGCCAGCTCACCACAGGGAGAGCTTTACGCAGATACGCAGTATTTT
cdr3_aa: CASSPQGELYADTQYF

clone_size: NA
j_call: TRBJ1-5
cdr3_length: 14
v_call: TRBV27
d_call: NA
cdr3_nt: TGTGCCAGCAGTTCCGAGGCTAGCAATCAGCCCCAGCATTTT
cdr3_aa: CASSSEASNQPQHF

clone_size: NA
j_call: TRBJ2-7
cdr3_length: 15
v_call: TRBV7-6
d_call: TRBD2
cdr3_nt: TGTGCCAGCAGCCGAGCGGGATATAGCTCCTACGAGCAGTACTTC
cdr3_aa: CASSRAGYSSYEQYF